Described below is a single T cell receptor beta chain sequence and its context. Measured with immunoSEQ multiplex PCR; TCRdb has only the in-frame clones, and not every one. The sample holds 200,000 to 250,000 clones; about 86% are singletons and the top ten take about 3.8%. The data belong to a study of blood T cell repertoires in COVID-19. Overall study context: Both acute and convalescent COVID-19 samples were obtained from the United States, Italy and Spain. T cells, B-cell-depleted T cells, or PBMCs provided the cDNA or gDNA that served as material.

The CDR3 runs 13 residues. With 2 bases clipped from V and 6 bases from J, the junction kept 4 bases outside the gene matches. In germline, CDR1 is GTSNPN, CDR2 SVGIG (reference sequence). Recruits, aged roughly 18 to 95 years, lived in under 25 US areas. Grouping used clinical history reported by participants in a survey and questionnaire. The chain carries TRBV30 and TRBJ1-5; 7 nucleotides match TRBD1. Specimen: PBMCs or T cells enriched from blood (not recorded which). The sequence was obtained from a middle-aged woman with acute COVID-19. DNA for the CDR3: TGTGCCTGGAGTCAGGGGGTCGGTCAGCCCCAGCATTTT. Encoded protein: CAWSQGVGQPQHF.